The source of this T cell receptor (beta chain) is a study of OX40 agonist ivuxolimab in advanced cancers. Study summary: Every 2 weeks, patients received ivuxolimab intravenously, dosed at 0.01 to 10 mg/kg. Findings of the study overall: Both CD4+ and CD8+ T cell populations in blood had undergone clonal expansion by week 6 at 0.1 to 3.0 mg/kg. Partly responding patients at 0.1-3.0 mg/kg showed some of the smallest clonal expansion. CD8+ T cells averaged more expanded clones than CD4+.

V lost 5 bases and J lost 3, with 11 bases in between. The CDR3 covers 13 residues. Germline V gene data show CDR1 as MNHNS and CDR2 as SASEGT. Data came from immunoSEQ multiplex PCR; TCRdb stores just in-frame clones and leaves some out. The table shows tens of thousands of clones, with approximately 88% occurring only once. Comments on this clone: Its matching antigen is unknown.

V is TRBV6-1 and J is TRBJ2-7, with D unresolved. The sample here was CD4+ or CD8+ T cells sorted from blood, taken in a trial of the OX40 agonist ivuxolimab. The TCR comes from an adult with an advanced solid tumor such as melanoma, head and neck, liver or kidney cancer. CDR3 nucleotide sequence: TGTGCCAGCAGTAAAGGACCTCTCTACGAGCAGTACTTC. Encoded protein: CASSKGPLYEQYF.